A single sample is the source of the 3 T cell receptor beta chains below, sequenced in a study of cytomegalovirus exposure and HLA in healthy donors. It was with 60 Vbeta and 13 Jbeta primers that the PCR ran. TCRdb keeps only in-frame clones here, not all; method: immunoSEQ multiplex PCR. Of some 160,000 clones listed, around 77% were seen once; the top ten hold approximately 2.5%. Sample: PBMCs. Source of these receptors: a man in his sixties in good health and CMV-seronegative.

This chain's CDR3 is CASRAGPYNEQFF. The CDR3 nucleotides are TGTGCCAGTAGGGCGGGGCCCTACAATGAGCAGTTCTTC. The V gene is TRBV19, the J gene TRBJ2-1, with a weak D call TRBD2 (6 bases). Per germline, CDR1 LNHDA and CDR2 SQIVND (reference sequence). V was clipped by 6 bases and J by 2 bases, with 8 bases between them. The CDR3 has 13 residues. Variable domain in full (rest from reference TRBV19 and TRBJ2-1): DGGITQSPKYLFRKEGQNVTLSCEQNLNHDAMYWYRQDPGQGLRLIYYSQIVNDFQKGDIAEGYSVSREKKESFPLTVTSAQKNPTAFYLCASRAGPYNEQFFGPGTRLTVL.

There are a few counts of this clone. This rearrangement joins TRBV29-1 to TRBJ2-1; 11 bases match TRBD2. Trimming cost V 6 bases and J 9 bases; bases outside gene matches: 22. CDR1 is SQVTM and CDR2 is ANQGSEA in the germline V gene. The CDR3 runs 18 residues. CDR3 DNA sequence: TGCAGCGTCCACAACCTCCAATTAGCGGGAGGGGGGACGGGTGAGCAGTTCTTC. Translation gives CSVHNLQLAGGGTGEQFF.

This clone has only one observation. The genes are TRBV27 and TRBJ1-1; D may be TRBD1 (6 bases). Germline V gives CDR1 MNHEY, CDR2 SMNVEV (reference sequence). The ends were cut back, 2 bases at V and 4 bases at J, with 14 bases in the middle. This CDR3 comprises 15 residues. CDR3 in DNA: TGTGCCAGCAGTTTAGGGAGGGGCAGGGGCACTGAAGCTTTCTTT. It specifies CASSLGRGRGTEAFF.